This record covers a single T cell receptor beta chain. What antigen it recognizes has not been identified. It has no much larger one-base neighbor in the sample; base qualities were not kept. Enrolling through a virtual design, the prospective study's participants ranged in age from about 18 to 89 years and lived across around 25 United States geographic areas. In the prospective study, cohorts were assigned on the basis of participant-reported clinical history obtained from a screening survey and a study questionnaire. For ImmuneRACE Cohort 3, a participant was defined as recovered based on two consecutive negative NP/OP PCR tests, clearance by a healthcare professional, or resolution of symptoms. Mobile phlebotomists in the prospective study collected whole blood, serum and a nasopharyngeal or oropharyngeal swab from every participant. Over a roughly 2-month period, participants in the prospective study had the option of providing additional blood draws and questionnaires. Before DNA extraction, prospective study blood samples were shipped either frozen or at room temperature.

V has 5 bases trimmed and J has 2 bases trimmed; junction bases matching no gene number 12. CDR1 and CDR2 are read off the germline V gene as KGHSH and LQKENI. The CDR3 measures 17 amino acids from cysteine to phenylalanine. This entry keeps only the CDR3 DNA: 51 bases, framed from base 1. The sample belongs to a study of blood T cell repertoires in COVID-19 (dated by TCRdb to about 2020). With respect to the entire study: The collaborator samples originated in the United States, Italy and Spain and spanned the acute and convalescent phases of COVID-19. The prospective study material was composed of cDNA or gDNA derived from T cells, B-cell-depleted T cells, or PBMCs. The dataset comprised deeply sampled blood TCRbeta repertoires from subjects exposed to, actively infected with, or recovered from COVID-19. The repertoires were released in a freely available public database intended as a resource for research on the immune response to SARS-CoV-2. The samples were drawn from the first 160 participants of the ongoing ImmuneRACE study and from 950 to 1,500 subjects provided by 6 global collaborators. The sample metadata nearly always contained a de-identified subject ID, COVID-19 status, age in years and sex. HLA class I and class II types, where available, came from metadata supplied by the sample provider rather than from assay-based typing.

Beyond this particular receptor, the publication reports: The quantity of clinical and demographic metadata differed by source and by participant and was supplied without curation.

The immunoSEQ Assay, a bias-controlled multiplex PCR, was used to amplify TCRbeta CDR3 regions from genomic DNA. Per the original workflow: The number of nucleated cells in each sample was estimated from the amplification of reference gene primers within the assay. To quantify the absolute abundance of each unique TCRbeta CDR3 rearrangement, sequence reads were collapsed and filtered. Productive Simpson clonality was computed per sample as the square root of Simpson's diversity index over productive rearrangements. TCRdb took this table from immuneACCESS and kept in-frame rearrangements with V and J called. Such tables lack part of the clones; where checked against another copy, unresolved V genes explain under half of the gap, and the rest is unexplained. V, J and clone size are those of that table, while D and trimming were read from the DNA. This sample lists about 310,000 clones; about 89% were detected once. Approximately 9.8% of the sample belongs to the ten largest clones.

The sample taken for sequencing was PBMCs or T cells enriched from blood (not recorded which). In this chain, TRBV18 is recombined with TRBJ2-7, with TRBD2 matching 10 junction bases. This clonotype was sampled from a woman in her thirties or forties who had recovered from COVID-19. CDR3 loop: CASSSGQVAGGTYEQYF. The nucleotides read TGTGCCAGCTCATCCGGGCAGGTAGCGGGGGGCACCTACGAGCAGTACTTC.